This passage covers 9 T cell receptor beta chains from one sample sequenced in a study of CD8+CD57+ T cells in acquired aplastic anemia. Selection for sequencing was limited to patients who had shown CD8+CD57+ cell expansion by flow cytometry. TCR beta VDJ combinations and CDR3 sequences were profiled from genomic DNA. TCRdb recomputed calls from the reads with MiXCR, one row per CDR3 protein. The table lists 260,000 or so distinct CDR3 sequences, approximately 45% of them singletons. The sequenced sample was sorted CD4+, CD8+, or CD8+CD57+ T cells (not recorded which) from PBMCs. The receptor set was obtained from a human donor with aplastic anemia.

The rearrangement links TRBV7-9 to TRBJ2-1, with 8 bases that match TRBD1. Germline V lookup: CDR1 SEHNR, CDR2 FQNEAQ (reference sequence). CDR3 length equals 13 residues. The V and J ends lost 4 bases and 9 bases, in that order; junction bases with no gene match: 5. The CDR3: CASSSTGDGEQFF. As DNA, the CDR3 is TGTGCCAGCAGCTCGACAGGGGACGGTGAGCAGTTCTTC.

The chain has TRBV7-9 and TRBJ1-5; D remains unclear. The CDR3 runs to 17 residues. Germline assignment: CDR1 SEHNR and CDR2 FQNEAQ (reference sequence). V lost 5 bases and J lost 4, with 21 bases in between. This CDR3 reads CASSPLEINNLNQPQHF. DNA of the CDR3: TGTGCCAGCAGCCCCTTGGAAATTAATAACTTAAATCAGCCCCAGCATTTT.

The CDR3 loop reads CASSPRTGRLINYGYTF. The CDR3 coding sequence is TGTGCCAGCAGCCCCCGGACAGGGCGCTTAATTAACTATGGCTACACCTTC. This rearrangement joins TRBV7-8 to TRBJ1-2, with 8 nucleotides matching TRBD1. Germline V gene data show CDR1 as SGHVS and CDR2 as FQNEAQ. V dropped 5 bases and J dropped 1; count of bases not matched to a gene: 12. This CDR3 spans 17 amino acids.

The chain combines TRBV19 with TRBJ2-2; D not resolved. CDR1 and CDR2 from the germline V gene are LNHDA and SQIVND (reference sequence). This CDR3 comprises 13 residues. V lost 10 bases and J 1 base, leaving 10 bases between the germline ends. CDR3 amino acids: CATTNLNTGELFF. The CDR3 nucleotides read TGTGCCACCACTAACCTGAACACCGGGGAGCTGTTTTTT.

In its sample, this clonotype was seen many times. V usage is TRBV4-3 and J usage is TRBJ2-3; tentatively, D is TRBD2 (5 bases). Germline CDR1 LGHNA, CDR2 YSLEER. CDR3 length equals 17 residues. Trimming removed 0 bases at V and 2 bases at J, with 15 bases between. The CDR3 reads CASSQDRSSVDTDTQYF. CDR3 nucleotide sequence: TGCGCCAGCAGCCAAGACCGTAGTAGCGTAGACACAGATACGCAGTATTTT.

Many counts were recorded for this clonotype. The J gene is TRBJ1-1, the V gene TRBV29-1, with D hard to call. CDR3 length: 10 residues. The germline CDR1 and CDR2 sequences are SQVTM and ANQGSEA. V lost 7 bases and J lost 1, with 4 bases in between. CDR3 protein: CSAENTEAFF. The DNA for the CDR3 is TGCAGCGCCGAGAACACTGAAGCTTTCTTT.

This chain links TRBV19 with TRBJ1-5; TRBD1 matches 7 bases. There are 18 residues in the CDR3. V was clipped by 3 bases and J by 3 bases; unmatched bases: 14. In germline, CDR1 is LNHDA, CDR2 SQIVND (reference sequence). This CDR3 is CASSMLRLGRGDNQPQHF. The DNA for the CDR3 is TGTGCCAGTAGTATGTTACGATTGGGCAGGGGGGACAATCAGCCCCAGCATTTT. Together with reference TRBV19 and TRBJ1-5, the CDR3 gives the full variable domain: DGGITQSPKYLFRKEGQNVTLSCEQNLNHDAMYWYRQDPGQGLRLIYYSQIVNDFQKGDIAEGYSVSREKKESFPLTVTSAQKNPTAFYLCASSMLRLGRGDNQPQHFGDGTRLSIL.

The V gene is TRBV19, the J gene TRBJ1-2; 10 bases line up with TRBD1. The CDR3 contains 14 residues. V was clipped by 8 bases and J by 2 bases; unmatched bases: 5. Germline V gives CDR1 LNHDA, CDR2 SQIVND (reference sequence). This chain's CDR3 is CASEKGQGNYGYTF. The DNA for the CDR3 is TGTGCCAGTGAAAAGGGACAGGGGAACTATGGCTACACCTTC.

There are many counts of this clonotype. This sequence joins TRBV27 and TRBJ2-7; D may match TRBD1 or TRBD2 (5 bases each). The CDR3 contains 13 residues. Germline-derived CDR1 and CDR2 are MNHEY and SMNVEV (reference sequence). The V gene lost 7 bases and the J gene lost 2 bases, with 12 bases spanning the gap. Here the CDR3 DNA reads TGTGCCAGCATGGGGACGGAGACCTACGAGCAGTACTTC. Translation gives CASMGTETYEQYF.